A selection of T cell receptor beta chains follows, all from one sample in a study of T cells in Graves' hyperthyroidism and ophthalmopathy. TCRdb used MiXCR to reprocess the multiplex PCR reads, holding one entry per CDR3 protein. In the table there are under 700,000 distinct CDR3 sequences, about 43% of which are singletons. The sample comprised peripheral blood or thyroid tissue (not recorded which). The receptors were gathered from a woman aged 18-30 years with Graves' hyperthyroidism. CDR3s include the opening cysteine and the closing phenylalanine or tryptophan. The D gene is left open where the match is weak. Rows may omit the clone size; those that give it use once, few, many or a size class.

NA	TRBV15	NA	TRBJ1-6	TGTGCCCGCAGAGGGCCCTCCTATAATTCACCCCTCCACTTT	CARRGPSYNSPLHF
few	TRBV29-1	NA	TRBJ2-5	TGCAGCGGCACTAGGGGAGTGGGAGAGACCCAGTACTTC	CSGTRGVGETQYF
many	TRBV5-1	NA	TRBJ1-1	TGCGCCAGCAGAGGAGGGACCTTGAACACTGAAGCTTTCTTT	CASRGGTLNTEAFF
few	TRBV14	NA	TRBJ1-5	TGTGCCAGCAGCCGGGAGCAGCCCCAGCATTTT	CASSREQPQHF
NA	TRBV6-5	TRBD2	TRBJ2-7	TGTGCCAGCAGGGTTAGCGGGAGGGCGCGGGAGCAGTACTTC	CASRVSGRAREQYF
NA	TRBV2	NA	TRBJ1-1	TGTGCCAGCTTCAGTCAGAACACTGAAGCTTTCTTT	CASFSQNTEAFF
few	TRBV9	NA	TRBJ1-3	TGTGCCAGCAGCGTAGTAGCTGGCACTGGAAACACCATATATTTT	CASSVVAGTGNTIYF
NA	TRBV25-1	TRBD2	TRBJ2-5	TGTGCCAGCGGGATCTCTAGCGGGAGTTCGGAGACCCAGTACTTC	CASGISSGSSETQYF
many	TRBV20-1	NA	TRBJ2-5	TGCAGTGCTAGATTGGGACTGCAAGAGACCCAGTACTTC	CSARLGLQETQYF
few	TRBV7-9	TRBD1	TRBJ1-4	TGTGCCAGCAGGGGGACAGGGGGTTTTGAAAAGCTGTTTTTT	CASRGTGGFEKLFF
NA	TRBV15	NA	TRBJ1-1	TGTGCCACCAGCAGCACCCCTCCGGGGGGCGGCACTGAAGCTTTCTTT	CATSSTPPGGGTEAFF
NA	TRBV13	TRBD2	TRBJ2-7	TGTGCCAGCAGCACCGGGGAAGCGGGACGGGAGCAGTACTTC	CASSTGEAGREQYF
few	TRBV19	NA	TRBJ2-2	TGTGCCAGTAGTCCCGGGACATTGAACACCGGGGAGCTGTTTTTT	CASSPGTLNTGELFF
few	TRBV4-3	NA	TRBJ1-2	TGCGCCAGCAGCCAAGATCAGGTTTCGACCTATGGCTACACCTTC	CASSQDQVSTYGYTF
few	TRBV7-8	TRBD2	TRBJ2-7	TGTGCCAGCAGCCACAAGCGGGAGGGCGACGAGCAGTACTTC	CASSHKREGDEQYF
few	TRBV19	NA	TRBJ1-2	TGTGCCAGTAGTATACTTGAGACACATGAGGAGTACTATGGCTACACCTTC	CASSILETHEEYYGYTF
NA	TRBV24-1	NA	TRBJ1-2	TGTGCCTGGAAGCGGTATGGCTACACCTTC	CAWKRYGYTF
NA	TRBV29-1	NA	TRBJ1-2	TGCAGCGTTGAAGGGGCAGGGGTATATGGCTACACCTTC	CSVEGAGVYGYTF
many	TRBV19	NA	TRBJ1-5	TGTGCCAGTAGAGAAGTCCCTAACAGCAATCAGCCCCAGCATTTT	CASREVPNSNQPQHF
many	TRBV10-2	NA	TRBJ1-6	TGTGCCAGCAGTTACGACAGGAATTCACCCCTCCACTTT	CASSYDRNSPLHF
once	TRBV25-1	NA	TRBJ1-6	TGTGCCAGCATTCCGAAAGGGGCAAGTTCACCCCTCCACTTT	CASIPKGASSPLHF
NA	TRBV4-1	TRBD1	TRBJ1-2	TGCGCCAGCAGCCAAGGGGACAGGGGGCCTAACTATGGCTACACCTTC	CASSQGDRGPNYGYTF
NA	TRBV7-8	NA	TRBJ1-1	TGTGCCAGCAGCTTGGTCGGGGAAGAAGCTTTCTTT	CASSLVGEEAFF
NA	TRBV2	TRBD1	TRBJ1-2	TGTGCCAGCAGTGCCCCTAGGACAGGGGTGGGTGGCTACACCTTC	CASSAPRTGVGGYTF
NA	TRBV29-1	TRBD2	TRBJ2-7	TGCAGCGTGGTCAGCGGTGCTAGCGGACCGTACGAGCAGTACTTC	CSVVSGASGPYEQYF
NA	TRBV2	NA	TRBJ1-5	TGTGCCAGCAGTGGGGGGCGCCCTGGCAATCAGCCCCAGCATTTT	CASSGGRPGNQPQHF
few	TRBV19	TRBD1	TRBJ1-4	TGTGCCAGTAGTATTCTCGGGACAGGGAATGAAAAACTGTTTTTT	CASSILGTGNEKLFF
NA	TRBV4-3	NA	TRBJ1-2	TGCGCCAGCAGCCAAGAGGCGGGGGCAGAAGGCTACACCTTC	CASSQEAGAEGYTF
NA	TRBV6-5	NA	TRBJ1-1	TGTGCCAGCAGTTCCGGGACGGTGGCGAACACTGAAGCTTTCTTT	CASSSGTVANTEAFF
NA	TRBV20-1	NA	TRBJ1-1	TGCAGTATAAGGGGATTGAGGTGGGACACTGAAGCTTTCTTT	CSIRGLRWDTEAFF
NA	TRBV24-1	NA	TRBJ2-3	TGTGCCACCAGTGATCGGTCGGCGGAACGCACAGATACGCAGTATTTT	CATSDRSAERTDTQYF
NA	TRBV2	NA	TRBJ1-4	TGTGCCAGCAGCCAAGTAGTCGGGCGGACAGATGAAAAACTGTTTTTT	CASSQVVGRTDEKLFF
NA	TRBV19	NA	TRBJ1-5	TGTGCCAGTAGTATAGAAGAGGGTCAGCCCCAGCATTTT	CASSIEEGQPQHF